The 22 T cell receptor beta chains in this list originate from one sample, sequenced in a study of blood T cell repertoires in COVID-19. Clones were sequenced by immunoSEQ multiplex PCR, and TCRdb holds only the in-frame ones, with some missing. The sample comprises about 97,000 clones, about 84% of which are singletons, and 4% to 5.5% rests with the top ten. Sequencing was performed on peripheral blood. Every receptor here comes from a man in his 60s with acute or convalescent COVID-19.

This chain joins TRBV29-1 and TRBJ2-7, with D perhaps matching TRBD1 (5 bases). The CDR3 sequence is 12 residues long. V lost 4 bases to trimming and J lost 6 bases, with 13 bases between them. CDR1 is SQVTM, CDR2 ANQGSEA, per germline. The CDR3 loop is CSVVGLGPEQYF. Here the CDR3 DNA reads TGCAGCGTTGTGGGGCTTGGCCCCGAGCAGTACTTC.

The gene calls are TRBV16 and TRBJ2-1, with 8 bases lining up with TRBD2. From germline, CDR1 is KGHSY and CDR2 FQNENV. The CDR3 totals 18 residues. Trimming removed 4 bases from V and 2 bases from J; junction bases left unmatched: 13. CDR3 nucleotide sequence: TGTGCCAGCAGCCGACGCTATAAAGCGGGAGCTACCTACAATGAGCAGTTCTTC. Residues: CASSRRYKAGATYNEQFF.

This chain links TRBV6-2 or TRBV6-3 with TRBJ1-1; 10 bases map to TRBD1. The CDR3 covers 15 residues. CDR1 MNHEY and CDR2 SVGEGT come from the germline V gene. V was clipped by 5 bases and J by 4 bases; unmatched bases: 7. CDR3 region: CASSGPGQGSTEAFF. In DNA form, the CDR3 reads TGTGCCAGCAGTGGGCCGGGACAGGGGAGCACTGAAGCTTTCTTT.

The V call is TRBV7-2, the J call TRBJ2-3, with 9 bases fitting TRBD2. This CDR3 spans 15 amino acids. The V segment lost 3 bases and the J segment 1 base; nucleotides outside the gene matches: 2. The germline V gene has CDR1 SGHTA and CDR2 FQGNSA. CDR3 amino acids: CASSFASGGTDTQYF. CDR3 nucleotides: TGTGCCAGCAGCTTCGCTAGCGGGGGCACAGATACGCAGTATTTT.

V gene TRBV27 combines with J gene TRBJ1-1; weak D call: TRBD1 (5 bases). The CDR3 totals 15 residues. The V gene lost 4 bases and the J gene lost 4 bases, with 16 bases spanning the gap. CDR1 is MNHEY and CDR2 is SMNVEV in the germline V gene (reference sequence). The CDR3 coding sequence is TGTGCCAGCAGTTCCAGCCCGGGGGGGGGCACTGAAGCTTTCTTT. Protein: CASSSSPGGGTEAFF.

This sequence joins TRBV6-4 and TRBJ1-1, with 8 bases identical to TRBD1. CDR3 length: 13 residues. CDR1 is MRHNA, CDR2 SNTAGT, per germline. Losses at the gene ends were 4 bases for V and 4 bases for J; bases not matched to a gene: 2. The CDR3 sequence is CASSATGGTEAFF. In nucleotides, the CDR3 is TGTGCCAGCAGTGCCACAGGGGGCACTGAAGCTTTCTTT.

This rearrangement joins TRBV5-1 to TRBJ2-1; weak D call: TRBD1 (5 bases). CDR1 is SGHRS and CDR2 is YFSETQ in the germline V gene. Trimming removed 4 bases at V and 4 bases at J, with 15 bases between. The CDR3 length is 15 residues. The CDR3 spells CASSPAPQAYNEQFF. The CDR3 DNA sequence: TGCGCCAGCAGCCCTGCTCCACAGGCGTACAATGAGCAGTTCTTC.

The rearrangement uses TRBV28 and TRBJ2-7; 7 bases match TRBD2. The germline gives CDR1 MDHEN, CDR2 SYDVKM. The CDR3 length is 14 residues. The J segment lost 3 bases and the V segment lost 8 bases, leaving 10 bases of the junction unmatched. The CDR3 coding sequence is TGTGCCAGCCGGGCTAGCGGAGGTTTCTACGAGCAGTACTTC. It translates to CASRASGGFYEQYF.

The V call is TRBV19, the J call TRBJ2-2, with 7 bases matching TRBD1. Germline V gene sequence: CDR1 LNHDA, CDR2 SQIVND (reference sequence). This CDR3 region has 15 residues. V shed 7 bases and J 1 base; nucleotides not matched to a gene: 6. The CDR3 nucleotides are TGTGCCAGTACTGTCCGGGACAGGAACACCGGGGAGCTGTTTTTT. It yields the protein CASTVRDRNTGELFF. Variable domain in full (rest from reference TRBV19 and TRBJ2-2): DGGITQSPKYLFRKEGQNVTLSCEQNLNHDAMYWYRQDPGQGLRLIYYSQIVNDFQKGDIAEGYSVSREKKESFPLTVTSAQKNPTAFYLCASTVRDRNTGELFFGEGSRLTVL.

V is TRBV5-8 and J is TRBJ2-1; 10 bases agree with TRBD1. The CDR3 contains 17 residues. Germline V lookup: CDR1 SGHTS, CDR2 YDEGEE. V lost 4 bases and J lost 8; bases outside the gene matches: 15. CDR3 sequence (DNA): TGTGCCAGCAGCAGACACCTCGGACAGGGGGGGGTACATGAGCAGTTCTTC. Translated, it gives CASSRHLGQGGVHEQFF.

The rearrangement joins TRBV23-1 to TRBJ2-7; TRBD2 matches at 8 bases. TRBV23-1 carries the ORF label, with uncertain function. The CDR3 totals 18 residues. V lost 2 bases to trimming and J lost 5 bases; unmatched junction nucleotides: 17. In DNA, the CDR3 is TGCGCCAGCAGTCAACCCCCCGCTCGGCGGGGGGATCGGGACGAGCAGTACTTC. It is translated as CASSQPPARRGDRDEQYF.

The rearrangement links TRBV3-1 (or the pseudogene TRBV3-2) to TRBJ1-6, with a tentative D call TRBD1 (6 bases). Germline V CDR1 and CDR2: LGHDT, YNNKEL (reference sequence). The CDR3 extends over 14 amino acids. Trimming left V 2 bases short and J 6 bases short, with 8 bases between. For the CDR3, the DNA is TGTGCCAGCAGCCAACCAGGGGCTAATTCACCCCTCCACTTT. It codes for CASSQPGANSPLHF.

This clone showed up just a few times. The J gene is TRBJ2-7, the V gene TRBV9; 10 bases are shared with TRBD2. Germline values: CDR1 SGDLS, CDR2 YYNGEE. V shed 4 bases and J 4 bases; nucleotides not matched to a gene: 2. The CDR3 spans 13 residues. The CDR3 nucleotides read TGTGCCAGCAGCCTAGCGGGAGCGTACGAGCAGTACTTC. Translated, it gives CASSLAGAYEQYF.

CDR3 sequence reads: CAITTGTSGSTDTQYF. CDR3 coding DNA: TGTGCCATCACTACCGGGACTAGCGGGAGCACAGATACGCAGTATTTT. The chain has TRBV10-3 and TRBJ2-3, with 12 bases lining up with TRBD2. CDR3 length: 16 amino acids. The junction had 5 bases not matched to a gene; V was cut back by 7 bases and J by 0 bases. Germline CDR1 is ENHRY and CDR2 is SYGVKD.

The J gene is TRBJ2-6, the V gene TRBV19; possible D gene TRBD1, 5 bases. V lost 4 bases to trimming and J lost 0 bases, with 7 bases between them. The CDR3 has 15 amino acids. The germline gives CDR1 LNHDA, CDR2 SQIVND (reference sequence). The chain's CDR3 is CASSTDSSGANVLTF. The DNA for the CDR3 is TGTGCCAGTAGTACCGACAGCTCTGGGGCCAACGTCCTGACTTTC.

Here the CDR3 DNA reads TGTGCCAGCAGCCAGTTTGCAGTCTCTGGAAACACCATATATTTT. This sequence encodes CASSQFAVSGNTIYF. This rearrangement joins TRBV3-1 (or the pseudogene TRBV3-2) to TRBJ1-3; D gene unclear. Between the trimmed V and J ends, which lost 3 bases and 0 bases, there was a span of 9 bases. The CDR3 spans 15 residues. Germline V CDR1 and CDR2: LGHDT, YNNKEL (reference sequence).

The chain joins TRBV7-2 to TRBJ2-7; tentatively, D is TRBD2 (5 bases). Germline CDR1 is SGHTA and CDR2 is FQGNSA. The V end lost 1 base, the J end lost 2 bases, and 12 bases lay between the germline ends. The CDR3 runs 15 residues. The CDR3 region has the DNA TGTGCCAGCAGCTTAGTTGCGCTGGGAGCCTACGAGCAGTACTTC. Translation gives CASSLVALGAYEQYF. Full variable domain (missing parts from reference TRBV7-2 and TRBJ2-7): GAGVSQSPSNKVTEKGKDVELRCDPISGHTALYWYRQSLGQGLEFLIYFQGNSAPDKSGLPSDRFSAERTGGSVSTLTIQRTQQEDSAVYLCASSLVALGAYEQYFGPGTRLTVT.

DNA for the CDR3: TGTGCCAGCAGCTTAGAACCAGGGGTCGGAGCTTTCTTT. Its protein product is CASSLEPGVGAFF. The V gene is TRBV11-3, the J gene TRBJ1-1; the D gene is possibly TRBD1 (6 bases). Germline V lookup: CDR1 SGHNT, CDR2 YENEEA. V was pared by 0 bases and J by 10 bases, with 12 bases between. CDR3 length: 13 residues. Complete variable domain (other parts from reference TRBV11-3 and TRBJ1-1): EAGVVQSPRYKIIEKKQPVAFWCNPISGHNTLYWYLQNLGQGPELLIRYENEEAVDDSQLPKDRFSAERLKGVDSTLKIQPAELGDSAVYLCASSLEPGVGAFFGQGTRLTVV.

The rearrangement uses TRBV7-2 and TRBJ1-5; 9 nucleotides align to TRBD1. There are 15 residues in the CDR3. The V gene end was trimmed by 5 bases and the J gene end by 1 base; junction bases not matched to a gene: 3. The V gene's germline CDR1 is SGHTA and CDR2 FQGNSA. The DNA of the CDR3 is TGTGCCAGCAGCCAAGGGACAGGGAGCAATCAGCCCCAGCATTTT. Amino acid sequence: CASSQGTGSNQPQHF.

The gene calls are TRBV4-1 and TRBJ2-7; a possible D gene is TRBD1 (5 bases). The length of the CDR3 is 16 residues. Deletions cut 0 bases from V and 3 bases from J, with 15 bases between. From germline, CDR1 is MGHRA and CDR2 YSYEKL. The CDR3 protein is CASSQDWPGYIYEQYF. CDR3 bases: TGCGCCAGCAGCCAAGATTGGCCAGGGTATATCTACGAGCAGTACTTC.

The chain carries TRBV19 and TRBJ1-2, with D perhaps matching TRBD1 (5 bases). CDR3 length: 15 amino acids. Germline loops: CDR1 LNHDA, CDR2 SQIVND (reference sequence). Trimming took off 3 bases at V and 8 bases at J, with 19 bases between the two ends. The CDR3 DNA reads as TGTGCCAGTAGTATGCAGGGCCTAACTACCCGGGGCTACACCTTC. Translated: CASSMQGLTTRGYTF.

This sequence joins TRBV11-2 and TRBJ2-7; 10 positions match TRBD2. Germline values: CDR1 SGHAT, CDR2 FQNNGV. The CDR3 has 14 amino acids. The V and J ends lost 4 bases and 4 bases, in that order; junction bases with no gene match: 4. The CDR3 coding sequence is TGTGCCAGCAGCTACACGGGACTAGCGTACGAGCAGTACTTC. Translating it yields CASSYTGLAYEQYF.